Listed below are T cell receptor beta chains from one sample, sequenced in a study of cytomegalovirus exposure and HLA in healthy donors. Method: immunoSEQ multiplex PCR; TCRdb's copy keeps in-frame clones and lacks some. The sample comprises tens of thousands of clones, 66% of which are singletons, and around 18% rests with the top ten. The material sequenced was PBMCs. The source is a man between 45 and 60 years old in good health and CMV-seropositive. Each CDR3 is given with its conserved first and last residue. D genes are given only for firm matches. For some rows the clone size is stated as once, few or many, or as a class when expanded; others skip it.

d_gene: .
abundance: few
v_gene: TRBV4-2
j_gene: TRBJ1-4
CDR3aa: CASSPILEYNEKLFF
CDR3nt: TGTGCCAGCAGCCCGATTTTGGAGTATAATGAAAAACTGTTTTTT

d_gene: .
abundance: .
v_gene: TRBV6-6
j_gene: TRBJ1-5
CDR3aa: CASNPQGAAGNQPQHF
CDR3nt: TGTGCCAGCAACCCCCAGGGTGCCGCCGGCAATCAGCCCCAGCATTTT

d_gene: .
abundance: few
v_gene: TRBV7-3
j_gene: TRBJ2-1
CDR3aa: CASSLEGRGNEQFF
CDR3nt: TGTGCCAGCAGCTTAGAAGGGCGGGGCAATGAGCAGTTCTTC

d_gene: TRBD1
abundance: few
v_gene: TRBV11-3
j_gene: TRBJ1-1
CDR3aa: CASRIQGDTEAFF
CDR3nt: TGTGCCAGCAGAATACAGGGGGACACTGAAGCTTTCTTT

d_gene: .
abundance: few
v_gene: TRBV5-4
j_gene: TRBJ2-5
CDR3aa: CASSFSGVWETQYF
CDR3nt: TGTGCCAGCAGCTTCTCAGGGGTTTGGGAGACCCAGTACTTC

d_gene: TRBD1
abundance: .
v_gene: TRBV7-8
j_gene: TRBJ2-1
CDR3aa: CASSEQGGHGYNEQFF
CDR3nt: TGTGCCAGCAGCGAACAGGGGGGACACGGGTACAATGAGCAGTTCTTC

d_gene: .
abundance: .
v_gene: TRBV7-9
j_gene: TRBJ2-3
CDR3aa: CASSFRQATDTQYF
CDR3nt: TGTGCCAGCAGCTTTAGGCAGGCGACAGATACGCAGTATTTT

d_gene: TRBD1
abundance: few
v_gene: TRBV5-1
j_gene: TRBJ1-2
CDR3aa: CASSAGQPSNYGYTF
CDR3nt: TGCGCCAGCAGCGCGGGACAGCCCTCTAACTATGGCTACACCTTC

d_gene: TRBD1
abundance: .
v_gene: TRBV7-9
j_gene: TRBJ1-1
CDR3aa: CASSLGRDRGRGTEAFF
CDR3nt: TGTGCCAGCAGCTTAGGCCGGGACAGGGGGCGGGGGACTGAAGCTTTCTTT

d_gene: .
abundance: .
v_gene: TRBV7-9
j_gene: TRBJ2-3
CDR3aa: CASSTGSTDTQYF
CDR3nt: TGTGCCAGCAGCACGGGGAGCACAGATACGCAGTATTTT

d_gene: TRBD1
abundance: .
v_gene: TRBV7-2
j_gene: TRBJ1-1
CDR3aa: CASSFLGGEKAFF
CDR3nt: TGTGCCAGCAGCTTTTTAGGGGGCGAGAAAGCTTTCTTT

d_gene: TRBD1
abundance: .
v_gene: TRBV7-9
j_gene: TRBJ2-6
CDR3aa: CASGTGGSGANVLTF
CDR3nt: TGTGCCTCCGGGACAGGGGGCAGTGGGGCCAACGTCCTGACTTTC

d_gene: TRBD1
abundance: few
v_gene: TRBV10-1
j_gene: TRBJ1-5
CDR3aa: CASSDLTGLGNQPQHF
CDR3nt: TGCGCCAGCAGTGACCTGACAGGGCTTGGCAATCAGCCCCAGCATTTT